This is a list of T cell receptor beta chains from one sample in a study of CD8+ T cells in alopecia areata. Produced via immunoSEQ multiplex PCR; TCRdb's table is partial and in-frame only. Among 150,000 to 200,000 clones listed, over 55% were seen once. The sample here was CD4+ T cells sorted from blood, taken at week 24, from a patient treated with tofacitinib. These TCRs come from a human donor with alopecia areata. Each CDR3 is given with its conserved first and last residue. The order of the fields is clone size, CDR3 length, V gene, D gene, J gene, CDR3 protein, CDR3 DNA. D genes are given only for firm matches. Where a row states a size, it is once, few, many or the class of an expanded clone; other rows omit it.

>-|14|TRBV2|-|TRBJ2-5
CASFLLAVGETQYF
TGTGCCAGCTTTTTACTAGCTGTAGGGGAGACCCAGTACTTC
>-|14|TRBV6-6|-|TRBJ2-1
CASSSTVRVNEQFF
TGTGCCAGCAGTTCGACAGTACGGGTCAATGAGCAGTTCTTC
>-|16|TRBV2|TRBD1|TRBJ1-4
CASSEGSTGGGEKLFF
TGTGCCAGCAGTGAAGGGAGTACAGGGGGCGGTGAAAAACTGTTTTTT
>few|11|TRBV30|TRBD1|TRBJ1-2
CALQGSYGYTF
TGTGCCTTACAGGGGAGCTATGGCTACACCTTC
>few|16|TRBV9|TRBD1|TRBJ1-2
CASSPRGTGGNHGYTF
TGTGCCAGCAGCCCTCGAGGGACAGGGGGGAACCATGGCTACACCTTC
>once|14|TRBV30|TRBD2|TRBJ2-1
CAWSASGGWNEQFF
TGTGCCTGGAGCGCCAGCGGGGGATGGAATGAGCAGTTCTTC
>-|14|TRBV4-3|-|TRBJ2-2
CASSQGRGAGELFF
TGCGCCAGCAGCCAAGGGCGGGGCGCCGGGGAGCTGTTTTTT
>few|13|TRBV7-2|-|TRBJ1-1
CASSFKGNTEAFF
TGTGCCAGCAGCTTTAAAGGGAACACTGAAGCTTTCTTT
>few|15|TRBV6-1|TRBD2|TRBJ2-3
CASSDGAGGPNTQYF
TGTGCCAGCAGTGACGGAGCGGGGGGGCCTAATACGCAGTATTTT
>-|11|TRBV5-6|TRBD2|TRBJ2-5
CATPGDYRQYF
TGTGCCACCCCGGGGGACTACAGACAGTACTTC
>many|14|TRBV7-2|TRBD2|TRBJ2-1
CASSFGGAQNEQFF
TGTGCCAGCAGCTTCGGGGGGGCCCAGAATGAGCAGTTCTTC
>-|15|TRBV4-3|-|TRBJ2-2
CASRGTAGRTGELFF
TGCGCCAGCAGAGGTACCGCGGGACGGACCGGGGAGCTGTTTTTT
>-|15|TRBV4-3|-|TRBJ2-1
CASSQVGVGENEQFF
TGCGCCAGCAGCCAAGTGGGAGTGGGGGAAAATGAGCAGTTCTTC
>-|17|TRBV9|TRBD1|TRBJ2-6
CASSSRTGLSGANVLTF
TGTGCCAGCAGCTCGAGGACAGGCCTCTCTGGGGCCAACGTCCTGACTTTC
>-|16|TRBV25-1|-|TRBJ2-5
CASTRRQGIRRETQYF
TGTGCCAGCACCAGAAGGCAGGGTATAAGACGGGAGACCCAGTACTTC
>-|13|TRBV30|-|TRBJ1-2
CAWMGQGGYGYTF
TGTGCCTGGATGGGGCAGGGAGGTTATGGCTACACCTTC
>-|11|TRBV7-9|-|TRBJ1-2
CASRAGYGYTF
TGTGCCAGCAGAGCAGGGTACGGCTACACCTTC
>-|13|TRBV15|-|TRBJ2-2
CATSPRDTGELFF
TGTGCCACCAGCCCACGGGACACCGGGGAGCTGTTTTTT
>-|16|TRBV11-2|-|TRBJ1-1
CASSLLGRGMNTEAFF
TGTGCCAGCAGCTTGTTGGGCAGGGGTATGAACACTGAAGCTTTCTTT
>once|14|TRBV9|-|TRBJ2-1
CASSVRGAYNEQFF
TGTGCCAGCAGCGTGAGGGGGGCCTACAATGAGCAGTTCTTC
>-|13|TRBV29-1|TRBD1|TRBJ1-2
CSVYTGQGSGYTF
TGCAGCGTCTATACGGGACAGGGATCTGGCTACACCTTC
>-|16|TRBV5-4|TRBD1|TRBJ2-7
CASSEHAPGQGYEQYF
TGTGCCAGCAGCGAGCACGCGCCGGGACAGGGCTACGAGCAGTACTTC
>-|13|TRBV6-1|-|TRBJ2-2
CASSNGQSGELFF
TGTGCCAGCAGTAACGGACAATCCGGGGAGCTGTTTTTT
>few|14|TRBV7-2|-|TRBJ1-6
CASSLALPNSPLHF
TGTGCCAGCAGCTTAGCCTTACCCAATTCACCCCTCCACTTT
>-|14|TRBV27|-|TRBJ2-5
CASSLGSGVWTQYF
TGTGCCAGCAGTTTAGGGTCAGGGGTTTGGACCCAGTACTTC
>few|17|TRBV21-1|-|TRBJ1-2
CASSIIQPGQGDYGYTF
TGTGCCAGCAGCATAATCCAACCGGGACAGGGGGACTATGGCTACACCTTC
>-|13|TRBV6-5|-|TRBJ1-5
CASSYRWGQPQHF
TGTGCCAGCAGTTACCGGTGGGGGCAGCCCCAGCATTTT
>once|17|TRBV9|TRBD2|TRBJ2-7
CASSVTGLAGGSYEQYF
TGTGCCAGCAGCGTAACGGGACTAGCGGGGGGATCCTACGAGCAGTACTTC
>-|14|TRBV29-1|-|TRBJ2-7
CSVEGGGDHYEQYF
TGCAGCGTTGAAGGAGGAGGGGACCACTACGAGCAGTACTTC
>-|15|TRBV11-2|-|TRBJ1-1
CASSLSGRVYTEAFF
TGTGCCAGCAGCCTAAGCGGCCGGGTGTACACTGAAGCTTTCTTT
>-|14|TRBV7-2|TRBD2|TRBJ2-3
CASSQGLAAKTQYF
TGTGCCAGCAGCCAAGGACTAGCGGCCAAAACGCAGTATTTT
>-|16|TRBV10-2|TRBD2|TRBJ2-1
CASRIGLAGDYNEQFF
TGCGCCAGCAGGATTGGACTAGCGGGGGACTACAATGAGCAGTTCTTC
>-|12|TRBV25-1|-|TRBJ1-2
CASSGRNYGYTF
TGTGCCAGCAGTGGCCGGAACTATGGCTACACCTTC
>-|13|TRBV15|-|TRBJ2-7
CATSTWSAHEQYF
TGTGCCACCAGCACCTGGAGCGCCCACGAGCAGTACTTC
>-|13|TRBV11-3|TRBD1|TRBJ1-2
CASSPTGDHGYTF
TGTGCCAGCAGCCCAACAGGGGATCATGGCTACACCTTC
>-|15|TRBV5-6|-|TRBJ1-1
CASSSDSLENTEAFF
TGTGCCAGCAGCTCAGACAGTCTGGAGAACACTGAAGCTTTCTTT